One sample yielded the 21 T cell receptor beta chains listed below, sequenced in a study of blood T cell repertoires in COVID-19. Profiling relied on immunoSEQ multiplex PCR, and the TCRdb table lists in-frame clones only, not all of them. The data contain approximately 480,000 clones, about 91% of them seen just once; the ten biggest clones take up around 0.92%. Sequencing was carried out using peripheral blood. These receptors came from a man aged 18-30 years with COVID-19, enrolled during active disease.

In its sample, this clone was seen a few times. The chain uses TRBV19 and TRBJ1-5; 7 bases fit TRBD1. With 7 bases clipped from V and 6 bases from J, the junction kept 9 bases outside the gene matches. CDR1 and CDR2 from the germline V gene are LNHDA and SQIVND (reference sequence). This CDR3 spans 14 amino acids. This CDR3 is CASIMTGTSQPQHF. The CDR3 region has the DNA TGTGCCAGTATAATGACAGGGACGAGTCAGCCCCAGCATTTT.

The chain couples TRBV7-2 to TRBJ1-2; D might be TRBD1 (6 bases). The V end was cut by 5 bases, the J end by 3 bases, with 10 bases between. CDR3 length: 13 amino acids. CDR1 and CDR2 (germline): SGHTA, FQGNSA. This CDR3 reads CASSLRTDYGYTF. DNA for the CDR3: TGTGCCAGCAGCCTAAGGACAGACTATGGCTACACCTTC.

The V and J genes are TRBV9 and TRBJ2-1; 7 bases are shared with TRBD1. This CDR3 region has 11 residues. The germline V gene has CDR1 SGDLS and CDR2 YYNGEE. Trimming took 4 bases from V and 14 from J; bases not matched to a gene: 6. CDR3 protein: CASSSGTEKFF. CDR3 bases: TGTGCCAGCAGCTCCGGGACAGAAAAGTTCTTC.

This sequence joins TRBV19 and TRBJ2-1; 7 bases align to TRBD2. Trimming removed 5 bases from V and 2 bases from J; junction bases left unmatched: 9. Germline CDR1 and CDR2: LNHDA and SQIVND (reference sequence). The CDR3 is made up of 16 amino acids. CDR3 region: CASSVKAGTTYNEQFF. DNA of the CDR3: TGTGCCAGTAGTGTTAAAGCGGGGACCACCTACAATGAGCAGTTCTTC. The whole variable domain, filled in from reference TRBV19 and TRBJ2-1, reads DGGITQSPKYLFRKEGQNVTLSCEQNLNHDAMYWYRQDPGQGLRLIYYSQIVNDFQKGDIAEGYSVSREKKESFPLTVTSAQKNPTAFYLCASSVKAGTTYNEQFFGPGTRLTVL.

The chain has TRBV3-1 (or the pseudogene TRBV3-2) and TRBJ2-7; 16 bases line up with TRBD2. CDR3 size: 13 residues. Trimming cost V 8 bases and J 7 bases; bases outside gene matches: 2. Germline loops: CDR1 LGHDT, CDR2 YNNKEL (reference sequence). CDR3 protein: CASGGLAGGEQYF. In DNA, the CDR3 is TGTGCCAGCGGGGGACTAGCGGGAGGGGAGCAGTACTTC.

The rearrangement joins TRBV7-9 to TRBJ1-1; D perhaps matches TRBD1 (5 bases). The CDR3 is made up of 13 amino acids. Germline loops: CDR1 SEHNR, CDR2 FQNEAQ (reference sequence). The V gene lost 4 bases and the J gene lost 4 bases, with 10 bases spanning the gap. CDR3 DNA: TGTGCCAGCAGCTCCCCAAGGGGCACTGAAGCTTTCTTT. Encoded protein: CASSSPRGTEAFF.

The V call is TRBV7-6, the J call TRBJ2-1, with 12 bases matching TRBD1. CDR3 length: 17 residues. Trimming at V came to 1 base and at J to 7 bases, leaving 8 bases not matched to a gene. Germline assignment: CDR1 SGHVS and CDR2 FNYEAQ. Written as DNA, the CDR3 is TGTGCCAGCAGCTTAGATCTTACGGGACAGGGGGCTAATGAGCAGTTCTTC. It encodes CASSLDLTGQGANEQFF.

The rearrangement joins TRBV2 to TRBJ2-3; TRBD1 matches at 8 bases. CDR1 is SNHLY, CDR2 FYNNEI, per germline. The CDR3 is made up of 12 amino acids. Germline trimming cut 6 bases from V and 12 bases from J; bases unmatched to any gene: 8. This CDR3 is CASRFDRGHQYF. In nucleotides, the CDR3 is TGTGCCAGCAGGTTCGACAGGGGCCACCAGTATTTT.

There are a few counts of this clone. The rearrangement joins TRBV2 to TRBJ1-5; weak D call: TRBD1 (6 bases). The germline V gene encodes CDR1 SNHLY and CDR2 FYNNEI. The CDR3 loop spans 15 amino acids. V was clipped by 6 bases and J by 0 bases, with 12 bases between them. In DNA form, the CDR3 reads TGTGCCAGCAGGGCTGGACAGTATAGCAATCAGCCCCAGCATTTT. Translating gives CASRAGQYSNQPQHF.

This rearrangement joins TRBV19 to TRBJ2-1; 11 positions agree with TRBD2. Germline V lookup: CDR1 LNHDA, CDR2 SQIVND (reference sequence). This CDR3 has 15 residues. Unmatched junction bases numbered 5, after V lost 5 bases and J lost 5 bases. CDR3 residues: CASSQLAGVDNEQFF. In nucleotides, the CDR3 is TGTGCCAGTAGTCAACTAGCGGGAGTGGACAATGAGCAGTTCTTC.

This chain uses TRBV27 with TRBJ2-1; a weak D match, TRBD2 (7 bases). V was cut by 3 bases and J by 3 bases, with 9 bases left in between. The CDR3 has 14 residues. Germline V gives CDR1 MNHEY, CDR2 SMNVEV (reference sequence). The CDR3 DNA follows: TGTGCCAGCAGTTTCGGGGGGCTCTACAATGAGCAGTTCTTC. Amino acid sequence: CASSFGGLYNEQFF.

This chain joins TRBV6-2 or TRBV6-3 and TRBJ2-5; 13 nucleotides agree with TRBD2. This CDR3 is 16 amino acids long. The germline V gene encodes CDR1 MNHEY and CDR2 SVGEGT. After removal of 4 bases from V and 2 bases from J, the junction contained 4 bases not matched to a gene. The DNA of the CDR3 is TGTGCCAGCAGTTCCTCACTAGCGGGAGGGCAAGAGACCCAGTACTTC. It translates to CASSSSLAGGQETQYF.

The genes are TRBV30 and TRBJ2-3; D gene unclear. The length of the CDR3 is 12 residues. CDR1 and CDR2 (germline): GTSNPN, SVGIG (reference sequence). V was clipped by 1 base and J by 2 bases, with 4 bases between them. CDR3 in amino acids: CAWSAYTDTQYF. CDR3 bases: TGTGCCTGGAGTGCCTACACAGATACGCAGTATTTT.

The CDR3 protein is CAISGQDPLEQYF. The CDR3 DNA reads as TGTGCCATATCGGGACAGGACCCCTTGGAGCAGTACTTC. The rearrangement links TRBV3-1 (or the pseudogene TRBV3-2) to TRBJ2-7; 8 bases map to TRBD1. Germline V gives CDR1 LGHDT, CDR2 YNNKEL (reference sequence). CDR3 length: 13 amino acids. The trim removed 10 bases at V and 7 bases at J, leaving 12 bases unmatched.

The V call is TRBV29-1, the J call TRBJ1-2, with D possibly matching TRBD1 (5 bases). Germline lookup yields CDR1 SQVTM and CDR2 ANQGSEA. Deletions cut 7 bases from V and 2 bases from J, with 14 bases between. The length of the CDR3 is 13 residues. CDR3 DNA: TGCAGCGACATGGAAGGGGCGAACTATGGCTACACCTTC. As protein: CSDMEGANYGYTF.

The chain joins TRBV19 to TRBJ1-5; D is possibly TRBD1 (5 bases). V lost 3 bases and J lost 5, with 8 bases in between. The CDR3 loop spans 13 amino acids. Germline loops: CDR1 LNHDA, CDR2 SQIVND (reference sequence). The CDR3 sequence: CASSIQGYQPQHF. For the CDR3, the DNA is TGTGCCAGTAGTATCCAGGGATATCAGCCCCAGCATTTT.

This rearrangement joins TRBV10-3 to TRBJ2-3; D is perhaps TRBD2 (6 bases). V was shortened by 6 bases and J by 2 bases, with 18 bases between the two germline ends. The CDR3 runs to 16 residues. Germline CDR1 is ENHRY and CDR2 is SYGVKD. The CDR3 here is CAISRTQRTTTDTQYF. The CDR3 region has the DNA TGTGCCATCAGCCGGACTCAGCGGACTACCACAGATACGCAGTATTTT.

In its sample, this clone was seen once. This chain connects TRBV15 to TRBJ1-5, with TRBD1 matching 7 bases. Germline V CDR1 and CDR2: LNHNV, YYDKDF (reference sequence). The CDR3 runs 16 residues. V was pared by 1 base and J by 7 bases, with 10 bases of the junction left unmatched. In nucleotides, the CDR3 is TGTGCCACCAGCAGAGGGATCAGACAGGGCGGGCAGCCCCAGCATTTT. Its protein is CATSRGIRQGGQPQHF.

There are a few counts of this clone. Here the CDR3 reads CASSPETGLNQPQHF. The CDR3 region has the DNA TGCGCCAGCAGCCCGGAAACAGGCTTAAATCAGCCCCAGCATTTT. J is TRBJ1-5 and V is TRBV5-1; D might be TRBD1 (5 bases). The germline V gene has CDR1 SGHRS and CDR2 YFSETQ. Trimming left V 4 bases short and J 4 bases short, with 15 bases between. This CDR3 is 15 amino acids long.

In DNA, the CDR3 is TGTGCCATCAGCCCCAGCGGAGCTGAGCAGTTCTTC. Its translation is CAISPSGAEQFF. The chain couples TRBV10-3 to TRBJ2-1; possible D gene TRBD2, 5 bases. The V end lost 6 bases, the J end lost 9 bases, and 12 bases lay between the germline ends. The germline V gene encodes CDR1 ENHRY and CDR2 SYGVKD. The CDR3 sequence is 12 residues long.

This sequence joins TRBV18 and TRBJ1-2; D unclear. The CDR3 totals 14 residues. Trimming cost V 0 bases and J 4 bases, with 9 bases left between them. Germline values: CDR1 KGHSH, CDR2 LQKENI. The CDR3 nucleotides are TGTGCCAGCTCACCACCGACGGGAGTCTATGGCTACACCTTC. Residues: CASSPPTGVYGYTF.